One T cell receptor (beta chain) is described in this entry. In the authors' methods: It was from reference gene primer amplification that nucleated cell counts were estimated. Here immunoSEQ multiplex PCR was the method, and the copy in TCRdb shows in-frame clones only, minus some. V, J and clone size were drawn from that table, and D and trimming were deduced from the DNA. The table lists hundreds of thousands of clones, over 75% of them singletons. The data derive from a study of blood T cell repertoires in COVID-19. Turning to the study itself: T cells, B-cell-depleted T cells, or PBMCs supplied cDNA or gDNA.

The clonotype comes from a woman aged 40 to 50 with acute COVID-19. Sequenced material: PBMCs or T cells enriched from blood (not recorded which).

This chain's CDR3 is CASSRDSVYYEQYF. The CDR3 DNA is TGTGCCAGCAGTCGAGACAGCGTTTACTACGAGCAGTACTTC. The chain employs TRBV27 and TRBJ2-7, with D perhaps TRBD1 (5 bases). V dropped 5 bases and J dropped 3 bases, with 14 bases sitting between them. In germline, CDR1 is MNHEY, CDR2 SMNVEV (reference sequence). This CDR3 has 14 amino acids.